This is a list of T cell receptor beta chains from one sample in a study of T cell repertoires in cytomegalovirus infection. Their target antigens are unknown. One entry per CDR3 protein, called by TCRdb with MiXCR from the reads. The sample lists fewer than 850,000 distinct CDR3 sequences; 25% to 30% were seen once. Sequences were derived from cultured CD8+ T cells from PBMCs, sampled from culture after CMV antigen stimulation. Receptors originate from a human donor in good health (CMV status not recorded). Some clones in this sample may be carry-over from other donors' samples. CDR3s leave out the opening cysteine and the closing phenylalanine or tryptophan. The order of the fields is V gene, J gene, clone size, CDR3 protein. Expanded clones are given a class, and other clones once, few, many or no size at all.

>TRBV6-6|TRBJ2-1|few
ASSPFSLSSYNEQF
>TRBV19|TRBJ2-1|-
ASSQMGGYNEQF
>TRBV9|TRBJ2-1|-
ASSPRQGYEQF
>TRBV20-1|TRBJ1-2|-
SARATLRAGKGYGYT
>TRBV4-3|TRBJ2-7|-
ASSQDHRASGYEQY
>TRBV7-9|TRBJ2-5|-
ASSHRDWQQETQY
>TRBV5-6|TRBJ1-3|few
ASSLEAKPVGNTIY
>TRBV2|TRBJ1-1|few
ASIPGHTEAF
>TRBV7-4|TRBJ2-1|-
ASSPGLVGINEQF
>TRBV4-1|TRBJ2-7|-
ASSSGTGEFHEQY
>TRBV6-1|TRBJ1-5|many
ASSAPVGSTYSNQPQH
>TRBV19|TRBJ2-5|-
ASKGLAGGKETQY
>TRBV25-1|TRBJ1-2|-
ASARDLVTGYT
>TRBV19|TRBJ1-1|few
ASSSQGEGNTEAF
>TRBV27|TRBJ1-2|few
ASSLSGGRFYGYT
>TRBV5-4|TRBJ2-2|few
ASSREGYAGELF